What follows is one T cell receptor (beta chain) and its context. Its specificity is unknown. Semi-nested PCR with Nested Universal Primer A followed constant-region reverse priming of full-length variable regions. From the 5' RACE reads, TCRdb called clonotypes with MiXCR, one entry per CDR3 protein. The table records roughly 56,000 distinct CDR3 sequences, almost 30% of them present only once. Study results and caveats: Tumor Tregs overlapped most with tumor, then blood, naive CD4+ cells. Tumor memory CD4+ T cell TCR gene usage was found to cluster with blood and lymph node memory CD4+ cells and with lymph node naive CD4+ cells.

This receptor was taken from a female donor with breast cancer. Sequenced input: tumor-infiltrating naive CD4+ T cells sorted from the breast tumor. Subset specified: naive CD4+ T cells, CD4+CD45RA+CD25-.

CDR3 coding DNA: TGTGCCAGCAGCTACGGAGGGGCATTCTCCTCGAGAACAGATACGCAGTATTTT. Its protein is CASSYGGAFSSRTDTQYF. The chain couples TRBV6-2 or TRBV6-3 to TRBJ2-3; TRBD2 might be the D (6 bases). The CDR3 is 18 amino acids. The germline V gene has CDR1 MNHEY and CDR2 SVGEGT. V lost 6 bases and J lost 3, with 25 bases in between.